This T cell receptor (beta chain) is drawn from a study of T-cell reconstitution after alpha-beta-depleted transplantation in children. This CDR3 spans 14 amino acids. Germline V gives CDR1 MNHNS, CDR2 SASEGT. V lost 5 bases, J lost 10 bases, and 9 bases stayed unmatched. The authors prepared the TCRbeta library with unique molecular identifiers. TCRdb recomputed calls from the PCR reads with MiXCR, one row per CDR3 protein. The repertoire has some 530,000 distinct CDR3 sequences, approximately 12% of them found once; the top ten carry roughly 5.4%. This material consisted of PBMCs from the stem cell graft donor, taken from the stem cell graft. This TCR was recovered from a human donor who donated a stem cell graft to a child with combined immunodeficiency. This sequence joins TRBV6-1 and TRBJ2-1; 9 nucleotides line up with TRBD2. CDR3 nucleotide sequence: TGTGCCAGCAGTCCCCCCAGTCTAGCGGGGGAGCAGTTCTTC. Translated, it gives CASSPPSLAGEQFF.